The present entry profiles one T cell receptor beta chain with its context. Its antigen is still unknown. The data derive from a study of blood T cells in healthy people across ages. Study results and caveats: Roughly linear declines in TCR beta diversity per million T cells occurred with age.

Together with a sample-barcoded 5' primer, a J-beta primer mix was included in a second PCR lasting about 6 to 11 cycles. TCRdb ran MiXCR on the 5' RACE reads and lists one entry per CDR3 protein. Of hundreds of thousands of distinct CDR3 sequences listed, approximately 52% are singletons. The sequenced sample consisted of blood. The clonotype was recovered from a man aged 60 to 69 in good health.

The CDR3: CASSWSGITDTQYF. CDR3 sequence (DNA): TGTGCCAGCAGTTGGAGCGGGATCACAGATACGCAGTATTTT. The chain joins TRBV6-1 to TRBJ2-3, with 7 bases matching TRBD2. Per germline, CDR1 MNHNS and CDR2 SASEGT. The CDR3 consists of 14 residues. Losses at the gene ends were 5 bases for V and 2 bases for J; bases not matched to a gene: 4.